A single sample gave rise to the 32 T cell receptor beta chains below, sequenced in a study of identical twins. One entry per CDR3 protein results from TCRdb running MiXCR on the 5' RACE reads. The sample yields around 550,000 distinct CDR3 sequences, 13% to 15% seen once. These sequences were also reported in another study, on yellow fever vaccine responses in identical twins.

The material sequenced was CD4+ T cells sorted from blood. Receptor source: a woman between 18 and 29 years old in good health.

The chain links TRBV27 to TRBJ2-7; maybe TRBD1 (6 bases). V lost 8 bases to trimming and J lost 5 bases, with 13 bases between them. Germline V gives CDR1 MNHEY, CDR2 SMNVEV (reference sequence). CDR3 length: 12 residues. CDR3 sequence reads: CASRQALHEQYV. The DNA for the CDR3 is TGTGCCAGCCGACAGGCCCTACACGAGCAGTACGTC.

The rearrangement uses TRBV6-5 and TRBJ2-2, with D maybe TRBD2 (6 bases). Germline lookup yields CDR1 MNHEY and CDR2 SVGAGI. The V end was cut by 0 bases, the J end by 10 bases, with 27 bases between. The CDR3 consists of 19 residues. The CDR3 protein is CASSYSVLGASGVRKELFF. The CDR3 bases are TGTGCCAGCAGTTACTCGGTGTTAGGGGCTTCGGGGGTCCGTAAGGAGCTGTTTTTT.

This clonotype was counted only a few times. The rearrangement joins TRBV10-3 to TRBJ2-7, with TRBD1 as a possible D gene (6 bases). CDR3 length equals 15 residues. Deletions cut 5 bases from V and 0 bases from J, with 14 bases between. CDR1 is ENHRY and CDR2 is SYGVKD in the germline V gene. DNA of the CDR3: TGTGCCATCAGTAAAACAGGGACCGGCTCCTACGAGCAGTACGTC. Translated, it gives CAISKTGTGSYEQYV.

This clonotype turned up a few times. The rearrangement uses TRBV10-2 and TRBJ2-3, with 7 nucleotides matching TRBD2. The CDR3 consists of 14 residues. Germline CDR1 WSHSY, CDR2 SAAADI. J was trimmed by 2 bases and V by 8 bases; bases with no gene match: 7. The CDR3 nucleotides read TGCGCCAGCCGACCGGGACTACACACAGATACGCAGTATTTT. Its translation: CASRPGLHTDTQYF.

The chain employs TRBV4-2 and TRBJ2-1; 9 bases are a match to TRBD1. V was clipped by 3 bases and J by 10 bases; unmatched bases: 13. The germline gives CDR1 LGHNA, CDR2 YNFKEQ. The CDR3 length is 16 residues. In nucleotides, the CDR3 is TGTGCCAGCAGCCAGGGAGTACCGGGACAGGGCTACGAGCAGTTCTTC. Its translation is CASSQGVPGQGYEQFF.

This clonotype was counted a few times. V and J are TRBV11-2 and TRBJ1-1; D unclear. The germline V gene encodes CDR1 SGHAT and CDR2 FQNNGV. V was clipped by 4 bases and J by 4 bases, with 10 bases between them. The CDR3 is 13 residues long. The CDR3 loop is CASSSYGGTEAFF. CDR3 in DNA: TGTGCCAGCAGCTCCTACGGCGGCACTGAAGCTTTCTTT.

The CDR3 DNA sequence: TGCGCCAGCAAGAGGGGAATACTAGCGGGGGGGCTGCGCGGTATGGATACGCAGTATTTT. It is translated as CASKRGILAGGLRGMDTQYF. The rearrangement joins TRBV5-1 to TRBJ2-3; 13 positions match TRBD2. J lost 6 bases, V lost 6 bases, and 22 bases had no gene match. CDR1 and CDR2 (germline): SGHRS, YFSETQ. This CDR3 has 20 residues. Using reference TRBV5-1 and TRBJ2-3 for the parts outside the CDR3, the full variable domain is KAGVTQTPRYLIKTRGQQVTLSCSPISGHRSVSWYQQTPGQGLQFLFEYFSETQRNKGNFPGRFSGRQFSNSRSEMNVSTLELGDSALYLCASKRGILAGGLRGMDTQYFGPGTRLTVL.

This clonotype has just a few counts. The V and J genes are TRBV20-1 and TRBJ2-1; TRBD1 aligns across 10 bases. Germline values: CDR1 DFQATT, CDR2 SNEGSKA (reference sequence). V lost 5 bases, J lost 7 bases, and 5 bases stayed unmatched. The CDR3 length is 13 residues. The CDR3 sequence is CSAFGTGANEQFF. The CDR3 region has the DNA TGCAGTGCTTTCGGGACAGGGGCGAATGAGCAGTTCTTC.

This clonotype was counted only a few times. The chain couples TRBV7-7 to TRBJ2-2; 7 bases fit TRBD2. Germline assignment: CDR1 SSHAT and CDR2 FNYEAQ (reference sequence). This CDR3 spans 14 amino acids. The J segment lost 3 bases and the V segment lost 4 bases, leaving 2 bases of the junction unmatched. Here the CDR3 DNA reads TGTGCCAGCAGCTCGGGACTATACACCGGGGAGCTGTTTTTT. Translated, it gives CASSSGLYTGELFF.

The gene calls are TRBV7-2 and TRBJ2-1; no clear D. Trimming removed 1 base at V and 0 bases at J, with 10 bases between. Germline V CDR1 and CDR2: SGHTA, FQGNSA. This CDR3 region has 16 residues. DNA of the CDR3: TGTGCCAGCAGCTTAGTTTTCGCCAGCTCCTACAATGAGCAGTTCTTC. Its protein product is CASSLVFASSYNEQFF.

This clonotype was seen only a few times. J is TRBJ2-7 and V is TRBV5-1, with 11 bases aligning to TRBD2. The V segment lost 4 bases and the J segment 3 bases; nucleotides outside the gene matches: 9. CDR1 is SGHRS, CDR2 YFSETQ, per germline. The CDR3 has 16 amino acids. CDR3 loop: CASSSLWTSGHYEQYF. As DNA, the CDR3 is TGCGCCAGCAGCAGCCTTTGGACTAGCGGGCACTACGAGCAGTACTTC. The full variable domain, completed using reference TRBV5-1 and TRBJ2-7, is KAGVTQTPRYLIKTRGQQVTLSCSPISGHRSVSWYQQTPGQGLQFLFEYFSETQRNKGNFPGRFSGRQFSNSRSEMNVSTLELGDSALYLCASSSLWTSGHYEQYFGPGTRLTVT.

The V and J genes are TRBV10-3 and TRBJ2-1; possibly TRBD2 for D (6 bases). V shed 4 bases and J shed 2 bases, with 9 bases lying between them. Germline CDR1 reads ENHRY; CDR2 reads SYGVKD. The CDR3 is 14 amino acids. Here the CDR3 DNA reads TGTGCCATCAGTGGTAGCGGTACCTACAATGAGCAGTTCTTC. As protein: CAISGSGTYNEQFF.

The CDR3 loop is CASSLSGVIAGSYNEQFF. The CDR3 DNA reads TGTGCCAGCAGCTTAAGTGGGGTCATAGCGGGCTCCTACAATGAGCAGTTCTTC. V is TRBV7-6 and J is TRBJ2-1; 7 positions agree with TRBD2. Trimming took 2 bases from V and 0 from J; bases not matched to a gene: 10. The CDR3 spans 18 residues. Germline values: CDR1 SGHVS, CDR2 FNYEAQ. Full variable domain (missing parts from reference TRBV7-6 and TRBJ2-1): GAGVSQSPRYKVTKRGQDVALRCDPISGHVSLYWYRQALGQGPEFLTYFNYEAQQDKSGLPNDRFSAERPEGSISTLTIQRTEQRDSAMYRCASSLSGVIAGSYNEQFFGPGTRLTVL.

The chain uses TRBV7-9 and TRBJ1-5; the D is unclear. The germline V gene encodes CDR1 SEHNR and CDR2 FQNEAQ (reference sequence). The CDR3 spans 14 residues. V dropped 1 base and J dropped 6 bases, with 10 bases sitting between them. The CDR3 bases are TGTGCCAGCAGCTTAGAAGGTCTGGGTCAGCCCCAGCATTTT. As protein: CASSLEGLGQPQHF. The variable domain in full, completed from reference TRBV7-9 and TRBJ1-5, reads DTGVSQNPRHKITKRGQNVTFRCDPISEHNRLYWYRQTLGQGPEFLTYFQNEAQLEKSRLLSDRFSAERPKGSFSTLEIQRTEQGDSAMYLCASSLEGLGQPQHFGDGTRLSIL.

Ten or more counts support this clonotype. This sequence joins TRBV28 and TRBJ1-6; the D is unclear. With 6 bases removed from V and 4 bases from J, the gap between germline ends came to 4 bases. The CDR3 is 12 amino acids. The germline V gene encodes CDR1 MDHEN and CDR2 SYDVKM. CDR3 protein: CASSQYNSPLHF. DNA of the CDR3: TGTGCCAGCAGCCAATATAATTCACCCCTCCACTTT.

This clonotype appeared a few times. The chain uses TRBV7-6 and TRBJ2-3; 10 positions agree with TRBD2. The germline V gene encodes CDR1 SGHVS and CDR2 FNYEAQ. The CDR3 sequence is 15 residues long. Trimming took 3 bases from V and 2 from J; bases not matched to a gene: 2. CDR3 nucleotides: TGTGCCAGCAGCTTGGGACTAGCGATCACAGATACGCAGTATTTT. This codes for CASSLGLAITDTQYF.

For the CDR3, the DNA is TGTGCCAGCAGCCCCTCCGAGGGTCCCTACGAGCAGTACTTC. This translates into CASSPSEGPYEQYF. This chain uses TRBV7-3 with TRBJ2-7, with a tentative D call TRBD2 (5 bases). Trimming left V 5 bases short and J 2 bases short, with 13 bases between. The CDR3 length is 14 residues. The germline gives CDR1 SGHTA, CDR2 FQGTGA.

In its sample, this clonotype was seen many times. This chain uses TRBV24-1 with TRBJ2-3; 7 bases are shared with TRBD1. Germline-derived CDR1 and CDR2 are KGHDR and SFDVKD. The junction had 6 bases not matched to a gene; V was cut back by 3 bases and J by 4 bases. The CDR3 consists of 15 residues. This CDR3 reads CATSDLQGSADTQYF. CDR3 DNA sequence: TGTGCCACCAGTGATCTACAGGGGTCCGCAGATACGCAGTATTTT.

This clonotype was detected a few times. V usage is TRBV27 and J usage is TRBJ2-7; 11 nucleotides agree with TRBD2. CDR1 is MNHEY, CDR2 SMNVEV, per germline (reference sequence). There are 17 residues in the CDR3. Trimming at V came to 1 base and at J to 1 base, leaving 6 bases not matched to a gene. This chain's CDR3 is CASSLLLLAGGSYEQYF. DNA for the CDR3: TGTGCCAGCAGTTTATTGTTGCTAGCGGGAGGATCCTACGAGCAGTACTTC.

This clonotype was recorded at least ten times. The chain is built from TRBV28 and TRBJ2-2; D unclear. CDR3 size: 13 residues. V lost 6 bases and J lost 4, with 9 bases in between. Per germline, CDR1 MDHEN and CDR2 SYDVKM. The CDR3 nucleotides are TGTGCCAGCAGACGCACGAGCACCGGGGAGCTGTTTTTT. The encoded protein is CASRRTSTGELFF. The entire variable domain, with the rest obtained from reference TRBV28 and TRBJ2-2, is as follows: DVKVTQSSRYLVKRTGEKVFLECVQDMDHENMFWYRQDPGLGLRLIYFSYDVKMKEKGDIPEGYSVSREKKERFSLILESASTNQTSMYLCASRRTSTGELFFGEGSRLTVL.

The chain carries TRBV5-1 and TRBJ2-3, with no clear D. CDR1 and CDR2 (germline): SGHRS, YFSETQ. Between the trimmed V and J ends, which lost 4 bases and 0 bases, there was a span of 12 bases. The CDR3 has 15 amino acids. The CDR3 here is CASSPTDPSTDTQYF. The CDR3 region has the DNA TGCGCCAGCAGCCCTACTGATCCTAGCACAGATACGCAGTATTTT.

This chain uses TRBV18 with TRBJ2-4; the match to TRBD1 covers 8 bases. The CDR3 covers 20 residues. After removal of 3 bases from V and 1 base from J, the junction contained 17 bases not matched to a gene. CDR1 KGHSH and CDR2 LQKENI come from the germline V gene. The DNA for the CDR3 is TGTGCCAGCTCACCGGGCGAAACCCGTCAGGGGGCGCTTGCCAAAAACATTCAGTACTTC. Residues: CASSPGETRQGALAKNIQYF.

The gene calls are TRBV20-1 and TRBJ2-7; TRBD2 matches at 8 bases. V was clipped by 5 bases and J by 4 bases; unmatched bases: 4. CDR3 size: 12 residues. In germline, CDR1 is DFQATT, CDR2 SNEGSKA (reference sequence). The CDR3 is CSAGRGGYEQYF. In DNA, the CDR3 is TGCAGTGCTGGCCGGGGGGGGTACGAGCAGTACTTC.

This clonotype has more than one count but fewer than ten. The chain links TRBV25-1 to TRBJ1-3; no clear D. From germline, CDR1 is MGHDK and CDR2 SYGVNS. Trimming removed 2 bases from V and 4 bases from J, with 6 bases in between. The CDR3 is 13 amino acids. CDR3 sequence: CASSEAGGNTIYF. The CDR3 DNA reads as TGTGCCAGCAGTGAAGCCGGGGGAAACACCATATATTTT.

CDR3 sequence: CASRGTQGSYNEQFF. The CDR3 DNA reads TGTGCCAGCAGAGGGACACAAGGCTCCTACAATGAGCAGTTCTTC. The V and J genes are TRBV2 and TRBJ2-1; D might be TRBD1 (6 bases). The CDR3 sequence is 15 residues long. V gave up 6 bases and J gave up 0 bases, with 12 bases separating them. CDR1 is SNHLY, CDR2 FYNNEI, per germline.

The chain uses TRBV4-1 and TRBJ2-6; D may be TRBD1 or TRBD2 (5 bases each). The CDR3 consists of 19 residues. The germline V gene encodes CDR1 MGHRA and CDR2 YSYEKL. Trimming cost V 2 bases and J 2 bases, with 19 bases left between them. The CDR3 sequence is CASSQRVHTVGAGANVLTF. The CDR3 DNA sequence: TGCGCCAGCAGCCAAAGGGTCCATACCGTGGGGGCTGGGGCCAACGTCCTGACTTTC.

This clonotype was seen a handful of times. The V and J genes are TRBV7-9 and TRBJ2-5, with D unresolved. Germline values: CDR1 SEHNR, CDR2 FQNEAQ (reference sequence). The CDR3 runs 17 residues. V shed 3 bases and J shed 2 bases, with 19 bases lying between them. This CDR3 reads CASSFLLLTDQQETQYF. The CDR3 nucleotides read TGTGCCAGCAGCTTTCTGCTTCTGACGGACCAGCAAGAGACCCAGTACTTC.

The chain employs TRBV9 and TRBJ1-1, with D unresolved. There are 15 residues in the CDR3. With 6 bases removed from V and 4 bases from J, the gap between germline ends came to 19 bases. Germline loops: CDR1 SGDLS, CDR2 YYNGEE. CDR3 residues: CASNPQGDLGTEAFF. CDR3 sequence (DNA): TGTGCCAGCAACCCTCAAGGAGACCTTGGCACTGAAGCTTTCTTT.

The V call is TRBV11-2, the J call TRBJ2-2, with TRBD2 as a possible D gene (6 bases). Germline CDR1 is SGHAT and CDR2 is FQNNGV. V was cut by 3 bases and J by 7 bases, with 12 bases left in between. This CDR3 region has 14 residues. CDR3 sequence reads: CASSLAGLSGELFF. The CDR3 DNA sequence: TGTGCCAGCAGCTTGGCGGGGTTGAGCGGGGAGCTGTTTTTT.

This clonotype was seen a handful of times. The J gene is TRBJ1-4, the V gene TRBV11-2; the D is unclear. Germline lookup yields CDR1 SGHAT and CDR2 FQNNGV. The CDR3 consists of 13 residues. V lost 5 bases and J lost 15, with 19 bases in between. The CDR3 region is CASSPELGSSMFF. Written as DNA, the CDR3 is TGTGCCAGCAGCCCAGAACTCGGAAGTTCAATGTTTTTT.

There are a few counts of this clonotype. This sequence joins TRBV5-5 and TRBJ1-4, with 7 bases that match TRBD1. V lost 4 bases, J lost 5 bases, and 8 bases stayed unmatched. CDR1 SGHKS and CDR2 YYEKEE come from the germline V gene (reference sequence). The CDR3 contains 15 residues. CDR3 protein: CASSLRTGGNEKLFF. The CDR3 DNA follows: TGTGCCAGCAGCCTCAGGACAGGAGGCAATGAAAAACTGTTTTTT.

DNA for the CDR3: TGTGCCAGCAGCGCCTGGGACAGGTTCTTCGGCTACACCTTC. Translating it yields CASSAWDRFFGYTF. The chain uses TRBV12-3 or TRBV12-4 and TRBJ1-2, with 8 bases identical to TRBD1. The length of the CDR3 is 14 residues. V was clipped by 6 bases and J by 8 bases; unmatched bases: 11.